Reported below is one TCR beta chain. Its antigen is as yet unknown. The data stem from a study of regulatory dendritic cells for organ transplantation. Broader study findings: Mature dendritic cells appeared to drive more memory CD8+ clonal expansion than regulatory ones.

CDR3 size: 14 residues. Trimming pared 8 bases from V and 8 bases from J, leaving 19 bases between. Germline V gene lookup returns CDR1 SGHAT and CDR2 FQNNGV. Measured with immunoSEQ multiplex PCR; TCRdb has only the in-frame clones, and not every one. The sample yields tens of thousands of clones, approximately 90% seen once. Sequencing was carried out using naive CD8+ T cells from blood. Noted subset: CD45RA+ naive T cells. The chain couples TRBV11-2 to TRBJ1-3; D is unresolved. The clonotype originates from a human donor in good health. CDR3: CASSAGPSWDTIYF. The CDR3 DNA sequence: TGTGCCAGCTCCGCCGGGCCCAGTTGGGACACCATATATTTT. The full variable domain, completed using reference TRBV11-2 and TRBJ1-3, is EAGVAQSPRYKIIEKRQSVAFWCNPISGHATLYWYQQILGQGPKLLIQFQNNGVVDDSQLPKDRFSAERLKGVDSTLKIQPAKLEDSAVYLCASSAGPSWDTIYFGEGSWLTVV.